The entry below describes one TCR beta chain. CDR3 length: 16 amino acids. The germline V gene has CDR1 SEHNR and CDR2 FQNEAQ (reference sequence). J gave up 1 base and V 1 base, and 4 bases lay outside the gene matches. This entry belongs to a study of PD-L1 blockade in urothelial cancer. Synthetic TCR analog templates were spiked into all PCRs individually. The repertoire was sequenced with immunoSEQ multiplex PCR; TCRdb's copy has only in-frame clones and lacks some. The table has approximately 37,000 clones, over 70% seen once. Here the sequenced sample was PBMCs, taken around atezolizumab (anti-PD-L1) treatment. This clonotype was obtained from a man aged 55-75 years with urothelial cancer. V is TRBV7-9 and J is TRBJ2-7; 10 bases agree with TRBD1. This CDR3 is CASSLDGTGASYEQYF. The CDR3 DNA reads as TGTGCCAGCAGCTTAGACGGGACAGGGGCTTCCTACGAGCAGTACTTC.